This T cell receptor (beta chain) was captured by sequencing in a study of CD8 T cells in Susac syndrome. This clonotype was recorded only once. Germline values: CDR1 MGHRA, CDR2 YSYEKL. With 1 base removed from V and 2 bases from J, the gap between germline ends came to 9 bases. The CDR3 is 14 amino acids. The RNA input was about 0.5 to 1 ug, and it was reverse transcribed with random hexamers. MiXCR, run by TCRdb on the immunoSEQ multiplex PCR reads, gives a single entry per CDR3 protein. Among some 200,000 distinct CDR3 sequences listed, around 93% were seen once. Sequencing was carried out using CD8+ T cells from PBMCs. The chain is built from TRBV4-1 and TRBJ2-7; D unclear. The source of this sequence is a human donor with Susac syndrome. This CDR3 reads CASSQASRAYEQYF. Written as DNA, the CDR3 is TGCGCCAGCAGCCAAGCATCACGGGCCTACGAGCAGTACTTC.